What follows are 21 T cell receptor beta chains derived from one specimen sequenced in a study of cytomegalovirus exposure and HLA in healthy donors. In the PCR, 60 Vbeta and 13 Jbeta primers were used. Method: immunoSEQ multiplex PCR; TCRdb's copy keeps in-frame clones and lacks some. The sample has roughly 160,000 clones; around 80% are singletons. Material for sequencing was PBMCs. Every receptor here comes from a male donor in good health and CMV-seropositive.

The gene calls are TRBV10-3 and TRBJ2-1, with D possibly matching TRBD2 (6 bases). Germline V CDR1 and CDR2: ENHRY, SYGVKD. Trimming shortened V by 6 bases and J by 8 bases, and 17 bases separated the two germline ends. The CDR3 runs to 14 residues. DNA of the CDR3: TGTGCCATCAGCGGGAGTCCCGCATCGCATGAGCAGTTCTTC. This encodes CAISGSPASHEQFF.

The rearrangement links TRBV19 to TRBJ2-1; 8 nucleotides align to TRBD2. Germline loops: CDR1 LNHDA, CDR2 SQIVND (reference sequence). After removal of 5 bases from V and 6 bases from J, the junction contained 9 bases not matched to a gene. The CDR3 sequence is 15 residues long. This CDR3 reads CASSSQAGGGNEQFF. The CDR3 DNA reads TGTGCCAGTAGTTCACAGGCGGGGGGTGGCAATGAGCAGTTCTTC. Full variable domain (missing parts from reference TRBV19 and TRBJ2-1): DGGITQSPKYLFRKEGQNVTLSCEQNLNHDAMYWYRQDPGQGLRLIYYSQIVNDFQKGDIAEGYSVSREKKESFPLTVTSAQKNPTAFYLCASSSQAGGGNEQFFGPGTRLTVL.

The CDR3 loop is CASSLEPRLDTEAFF. In nucleotides, the CDR3 is TGCGCCAGCAGCTTGGAGCCCCGGTTGGACACTGAAGCTTTCTTT. The rearrangement uses TRBV5-1 and TRBJ1-1; D is uncertain. Germline CDR1 and CDR2: SGHRS and YFSETQ. The CDR3 runs to 15 residues. V was clipped by 0 bases and J by 3 bases, with 12 bases between them. Full variable domain (missing parts from reference TRBV5-1 and TRBJ1-1): KAGVTQTPRYLIKTRGQQVTLSCSPISGHRSVSWYQQTPGQGLQFLFEYFSETQRNKGNFPGRFSGRQFSNSRSEMNVSTLELGDSALYLCASSLEPRLDTEAFFGQGTRLTVV.

The rearrangement uses TRBV6-1 and TRBJ1-2; D may be TRBD1 (5 bases). V was pared by 6 bases and J by 4 bases, with 9 bases between. This CDR3 is built from 12 residues. CDR1 MNHNS and CDR2 SASEGT come from the germline V gene. CDR3 in amino acids: CASSTDSYGYTF. The CDR3 DNA reads TGTGCCAGCAGCACAGACAGCTATGGCTACACCTTC.

The rearrangement links TRBV6-6 to TRBJ2-2; D possibly corresponds to TRBD2 (6 bases). In germline, CDR1 is MNHNY, CDR2 SVGAGI (reference sequence). This CDR3 is built from 16 residues. V was cut by 4 bases and J by 2 bases, with 14 bases left in between. The CDR3 DNA follows: TGTGCCAGCAGTTTTAGACGGGAGTTCAACACCGGGGAGCTGTTTTTT. This gives the protein CASSFRREFNTGELFF.

The V gene is TRBV7-6, the J gene TRBJ2-1; a possible D gene is TRBD2 (6 bases). The CDR3 consists of 15 residues. Trimming stripped 0 bases from V and 6 bases from J, with 12 bases between. CDR1 and CDR2 from the germline V gene are SGHVS and FNYEAQ. The CDR3: CASSLAGDWTNEQFF. The DNA of the CDR3 is TGTGCCAGCAGCTTAGCGGGGGACTGGACCAATGAGCAGTTCTTC.

As concerns this clone: Relative to the germline gene, one junction end is altered; a read error may explain this. This chain joins TRBV18 and TRBJ1-2; TRBD1 is a possible D gene (6 bases). CDR1 is KGHSH and CDR2 is LQKENI in the germline V gene. This CDR3 region has 15 residues. DNA of the CDR3: TGTGCCAGCTCAGCACCGGGACACGGGGACTATGGCTACACCTTC. It yields the protein CASSAPGHGDYGYTF.

This clone was picked up a small number of times. The chain recombines TRBV27 with TRBJ1-1; D possibly corresponds to TRBD1 (6 bases). V lost 6 bases, J lost 5 bases, and 16 bases lay in between. The germline V gene has CDR1 MNHEY and CDR2 SMNVEV (reference sequence). The CDR3 has 14 amino acids. The CDR3 sequence: CASRRTGSGTEAFF. CDR3 nucleotide sequence: TGTGCCAGCAGGCGTACAGGGTCGGGGACTGAAGCTTTCTTT.

The rearrangement uses TRBV5-4 and TRBJ2-1, with 12 bases identical to TRBD2. The length of the CDR3 is 15 residues. Trimming took 1 base from V and 12 from J; bases not matched to a gene: 8. The germline gives CDR1 SGHNT, CDR2 YYREEE (reference sequence). The chain's CDR3 is CASSLTSGGRSGQFF. The CDR3 coding sequence is TGTGCCAGCAGCTTGACTAGCGGGGGGCGATCGGGGCAGTTCTTC.

A note on this clone: The junction departs from germline at one end; a sequencing error may be responsible. The chain carries TRBV15 and TRBJ2-4, with TRBD2 identical over 8 bases. Germline V gene data show CDR1 as LNHNV and CDR2 as YYDKDF (reference sequence). The CDR3 has 20 amino acids. The DNA for the CDR3 is TGTGCCACCAGCAGAGAGGGGGGAGGCGGACTAGCAATAGCCAAAAACAGTCAGTACTTC. Translating it yields CATSREGGGGLAIAKNSQYF.

The chain employs TRBV9 and TRBJ1-6, with D perhaps matching TRBD1 (5 bases). The CDR3 extends over 14 amino acids. Between the trimmed V and J ends, which lost 6 bases and 6 bases, there was a span of 13 bases. The germline CDR1 and CDR2 sequences are SGDLS and YYNGEE. Written as DNA, the CDR3 is TGTGCCAGCACCCTGGGGCTATTTAATTCACCCCTCCACTTT. It encodes CASTLGLFNSPLHF.

The chain recombines TRBV6-5 with TRBJ1-6, with 8 bases aligning to TRBD1. Unmatched junction bases numbered 6, after V lost 1 base and J lost 10 bases. The CDR3 is 15 amino acids. Germline V gene lookup returns CDR1 MNHEY and CDR2 SVGAGI. CDR3 nucleotide sequence: TGTGCCAGCAGTTACTATGACAGGGGCGGATCACCCCTCCACTTT. This translates into CASSYYDRGGSPLHF.

This CDR3 reads CASSLGRISPLHF. CDR3 sequence (DNA): TGTGCCAGCAGCTTGGGCAGAATTTCACCCCTCCACTTT. J is TRBJ1-6 and V is TRBV7-2; D gene ambiguous. Trimming stripped 3 bases from V and 9 bases from J, with 9 bases between. Looked up from germline, CDR1 is SGHTA and CDR2 is FQGNSA. The CDR3 spans 13 residues.

The chain combines TRBV14 with TRBJ1-2; no clear D gene. This CDR3 spans 13 amino acids. The V end lost 0 bases, the J end lost 5 bases, and 7 bases lay between the germline ends. Germline CDR1 and CDR2: SGHDN and FVKESK. CDR3 DNA: TGTGCCAGCAGCCAAGATCAGGCTTATGGCTACACCTTC. This encodes CASSQDQAYGYTF.

V gene TRBV5-4 combines with J gene TRBJ2-1, with TRBD1 matching 10 bases. Germline CDR1 and CDR2: SGHNT and YYREEE (reference sequence). V lost 4 bases, J lost 8 bases, and 9 bases stayed unmatched. The CDR3 is 15 residues long. CDR3 in DNA: TGTGCCAGCAGCCTGGGACAGGGGATTTATGATGAGCAGTTCTTC. Translating gives CASSLGQGIYDEQFF.

The gene calls are TRBV12-5 and TRBJ2-3, with D possibly TRBD2 on 5 matching bases. V was cut by 1 base and J by 3 bases, with 11 bases left in between. CDR3 length: 15 amino acids. CDR1 is LGHNT and CDR2 is FRNRAP in the germline V gene. CDR3 sequence (DNA): TGTGCTAGTGGTTTGGCCACCGGGAAAACAGATACGCAGTATTTT. Protein: CASGLATGKTDTQYF.

The rearrangement uses TRBV6-5 and TRBJ2-2; 7 nucleotides match TRBD2. J lost 7 bases, V lost 4 bases, and 12 bases had no gene match. Per germline, CDR1 MNHEY and CDR2 SVGAGI. This CDR3 contains 16 residues. The CDR3 loop is CASSSPWGGTGGELFF. In nucleotides, the CDR3 is TGTGCCAGCAGTTCCCCCTGGGGGGGGACGGGCGGGGAGCTGTTTTTT.

This chain connects TRBV12-5 to TRBJ1-1; D call uncertain. The V gene's germline CDR1 is LGHNT and CDR2 FRNRAP. This CDR3 has 12 residues. V lost 6 bases and J lost 8, with 13 bases in between. The CDR3 coding sequence is TGTGCTAGTGGGAGGTTTGAGGAGGAAGCTTTCTTT. Translated, it gives CASGRFEEEAFF.

V and J are TRBV7-9 and TRBJ2-5; D possibly corresponds to TRBD2 (6 bases). The germline V and J ends were trimmed by 5 bases and 1 base, with 11 bases remaining between them. The CDR3 totals 14 residues. Germline V gives CDR1 SEHNR, CDR2 FQNEAQ (reference sequence). The CDR3, as DNA: TGTGCCAGCAGCCCCCCGGGAGTCCAAGAGACCCAGTACTTC. It codes for CASSPPGVQETQYF.

The CDR3 sequence is CASRAGTRRPGANVLTF. The CDR3 DNA follows: TGTGCCAGCAGGGCCGGGACTAGGAGGCCTGGGGCCAACGTCCTGACTTTC. V is TRBV11-2 and J is TRBJ2-6, with 8 positions matching TRBD2. J gave up 2 bases and V 6 bases, and 9 bases lay outside the gene matches. This CDR3 comprises 17 residues. Germline assignment: CDR1 SGHAT and CDR2 FQNNGV.

The chain is built from TRBV5-4 and TRBJ2-2, with 10 positions matching TRBD2. V gave up 5 bases and J gave up 0 bases; unmatched junction bases: 1. The CDR3 extends over 15 amino acids. Per the germline V gene, CDR1 is SGHNT and CDR2 is YYREEE (reference sequence). CDR3 residues: CASRLAGANTGELFF. The CDR3 nucleotides read TGTGCCAGCAGGCTAGCGGGAGCGAACACCGGGGAGCTGTTTTTT.